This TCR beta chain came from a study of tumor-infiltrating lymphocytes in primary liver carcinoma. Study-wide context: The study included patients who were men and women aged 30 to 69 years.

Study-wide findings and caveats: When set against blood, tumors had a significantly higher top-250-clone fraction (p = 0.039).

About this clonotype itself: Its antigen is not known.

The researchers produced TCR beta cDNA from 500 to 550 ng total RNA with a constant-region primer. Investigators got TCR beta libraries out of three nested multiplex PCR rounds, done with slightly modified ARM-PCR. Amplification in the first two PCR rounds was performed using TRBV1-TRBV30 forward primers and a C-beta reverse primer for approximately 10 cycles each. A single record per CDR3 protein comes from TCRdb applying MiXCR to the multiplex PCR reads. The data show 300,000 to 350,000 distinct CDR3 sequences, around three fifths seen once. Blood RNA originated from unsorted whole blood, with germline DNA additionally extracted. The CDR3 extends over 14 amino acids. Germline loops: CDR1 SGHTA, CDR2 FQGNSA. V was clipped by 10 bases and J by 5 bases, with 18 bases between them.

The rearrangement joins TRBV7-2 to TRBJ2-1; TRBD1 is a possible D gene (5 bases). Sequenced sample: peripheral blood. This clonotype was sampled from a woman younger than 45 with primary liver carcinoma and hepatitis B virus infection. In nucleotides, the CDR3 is TGTGCCACTCTGGGGCCCTTTAGACACAATGAGCAGTTCTTC. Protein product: CATLGPFRHNEQFF.